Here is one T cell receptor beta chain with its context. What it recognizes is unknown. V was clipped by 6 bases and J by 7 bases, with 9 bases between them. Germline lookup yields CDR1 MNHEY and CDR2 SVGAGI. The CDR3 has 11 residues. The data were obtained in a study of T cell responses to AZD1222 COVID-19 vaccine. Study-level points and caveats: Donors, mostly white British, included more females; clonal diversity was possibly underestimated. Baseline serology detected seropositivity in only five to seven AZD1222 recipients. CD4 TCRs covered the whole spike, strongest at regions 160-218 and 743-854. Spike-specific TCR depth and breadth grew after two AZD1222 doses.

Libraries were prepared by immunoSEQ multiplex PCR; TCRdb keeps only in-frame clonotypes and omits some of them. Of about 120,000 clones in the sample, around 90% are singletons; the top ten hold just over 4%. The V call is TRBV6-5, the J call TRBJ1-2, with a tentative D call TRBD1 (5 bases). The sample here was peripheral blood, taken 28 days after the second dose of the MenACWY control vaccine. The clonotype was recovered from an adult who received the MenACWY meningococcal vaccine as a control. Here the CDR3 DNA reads TGTGCCAGCAGCTCAGGGTTTGGCTACACCTTC. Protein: CASSSGFGYTF.